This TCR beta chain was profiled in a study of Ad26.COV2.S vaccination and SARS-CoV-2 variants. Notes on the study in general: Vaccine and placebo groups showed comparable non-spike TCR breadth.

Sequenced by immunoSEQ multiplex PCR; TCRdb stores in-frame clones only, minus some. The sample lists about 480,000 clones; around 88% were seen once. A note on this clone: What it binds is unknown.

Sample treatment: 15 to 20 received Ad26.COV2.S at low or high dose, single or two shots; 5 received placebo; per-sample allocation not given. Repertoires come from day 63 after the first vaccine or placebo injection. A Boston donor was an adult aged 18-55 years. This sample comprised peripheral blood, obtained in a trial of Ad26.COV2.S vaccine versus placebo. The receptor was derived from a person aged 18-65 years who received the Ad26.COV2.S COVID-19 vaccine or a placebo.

The CDR3 here is CASSSGGTTNEKLFF. CDR3 bases: TGTGCCAGCAGCTCTGGGGGGACAACTAATGAAAAACTGTTTTTT. The rearrangement joins TRBV9 to TRBJ1-4, with D perhaps matching TRBD1 (5 bases). Trimming left V 4 bases short and J 0 bases short, with 10 bases between. The CDR3 consists of 15 residues. Germline loops: CDR1 SGDLS, CDR2 YYNGEE.